A selection of T cell receptor beta chains follows, all from one sample in a study of response to subunit inactivated influenza vaccine. In TCRdb, the RT-PCR reads were re-called with MiXCR into one record per CDR3 protein. The sample includes more than 600,000 distinct CDR3 sequences, about a fifth of them seen just once. The sample in question was PBMCs from blood, obtained 5 days after vaccination. Receptors originate from a man aged 50 or older who received an inactivated influenza vaccine. Each CDR3 is given with its conserved first and last residue. Each record gives: CDR3 protein, clone size, J gene, V gene, CDR3 length. The size of a clone is reported for some rows only, either as once, few or many, or as a class for expanded clones.

CDR3 protein: CASSLVATSHNEQFF; clone size: few; J gene: TRBJ2-1; V gene: TRBV11-2; CDR3 length: 15
CDR3 protein: CASSQGLPSHEQYF; clone size: .; J gene: TRBJ2-7; V gene: TRBV3-1; CDR3 length: 14
CDR3 protein: CASSSNLLASEQYF; clone size: few; J gene: TRBJ2-7; V gene: TRBV5-1; CDR3 length: 14
CDR3 protein: CASSALMGENGYTF; clone size: few; J gene: TRBJ1-2; V gene: TRBV9; CDR3 length: 14
CDR3 protein: CSARDLRGVEDTQYF; clone size: once; J gene: TRBJ2-3; V gene: TRBV20-1; CDR3 length: 15
CDR3 protein: CSARDGTSPQYF; clone size: .; J gene: TRBJ2-7; V gene: TRBV20-1; CDR3 length: 12
CDR3 protein: CASSLAVGQGKETQYF; clone size: .; J gene: TRBJ2-5; V gene: TRBV11-2; CDR3 length: 16
CDR3 protein: CASRGLAGHSGANVLTF; clone size: few; J gene: TRBJ2-6; V gene: TRBV3-1; CDR3 length: 17
CDR3 protein: CSARTDTYEQYF; clone size: few; J gene: TRBJ2-7; V gene: TRBV20-1; CDR3 length: 12
CDR3 protein: CASLKWEGYEQYF; clone size: .; J gene: TRBJ2-7; V gene: TRBV6-2/TRBV6-3; CDR3 length: 13
CDR3 protein: CSARDDPTTGTYGYTF; clone size: many; J gene: TRBJ1-2; V gene: TRBV20-1; CDR3 length: 16
CDR3 protein: CASSYNTAYSAFF; clone size: many; J gene: TRBJ1-1; V gene: TRBV5-5; CDR3 length: 13
CDR3 protein: CASSLENGGEQYF; clone size: few; J gene: TRBJ2-7; V gene: TRBV5-1; CDR3 length: 13
CDR3 protein: CASSLRGAATSVTDTQYF; clone size: .; J gene: TRBJ2-3; V gene: TRBV11-2; CDR3 length: 18
CDR3 protein: CASSNGYEQYF; clone size: few; J gene: TRBJ2-7; V gene: TRBV7-6; CDR3 length: 11
CDR3 protein: CSARARTGSFYNEQFF; clone size: few; J gene: TRBJ2-1; V gene: TRBV20-1; CDR3 length: 16
CDR3 protein: CASSTNVGYEQYF; clone size: .; J gene: TRBJ2-7; V gene: TRBV7-2; CDR3 length: 13
CDR3 protein: CASTLAGPREQYF; clone size: .; J gene: TRBJ2-7; V gene: TRBV7-2; CDR3 length: 13
CDR3 protein: CSARDSGVGRTQYF; clone size: .; J gene: TRBJ2-5; V gene: TRBV20-1; CDR3 length: 14
CDR3 protein: CSVRGSGKSTDTQYF; clone size: .; J gene: TRBJ2-3; V gene: TRBV29-1; CDR3 length: 15
CDR3 protein: CATSRTPGPDGEQYF; clone size: few; J gene: TRBJ2-7; V gene: TRBV15; CDR3 length: 15
CDR3 protein: CASSGGTASPLGQYF; clone size: .; J gene: TRBJ2-7; V gene: TRBV5-1; CDR3 length: 15
CDR3 protein: CASSLAAVYQETQYF; clone size: few; J gene: TRBJ2-5; V gene: TRBV4-2; CDR3 length: 15
CDR3 protein: CSVEDSFSGRYF; clone size: few; J gene: TRBJ2-7; V gene: TRBV29-1; CDR3 length: 12
CDR3 protein: CASSRDRRQPQHF; clone size: .; J gene: TRBJ1-5; V gene: TRBV2; CDR3 length: 13
CDR3 protein: CSAATSGRGSGELFF; clone size: .; J gene: TRBJ2-2; V gene: TRBV20-1; CDR3 length: 15
CDR3 protein: CASSPTGILGQPQHF; clone size: few; J gene: TRBJ1-5; V gene: TRBV6-2/TRBV6-3; CDR3 length: 15
CDR3 protein: CASSLRGSLFTDTQYF; clone size: .; J gene: TRBJ2-3; V gene: TRBV7-2; CDR3 length: 16
CDR3 protein: CASSQNRDAYEQYF; clone size: few; J gene: TRBJ2-7; V gene: TRBV4-2; CDR3 length: 14
CDR3 protein: CSARGTSVRETQYF; clone size: .; J gene: TRBJ2-5; V gene: TRBV20-1; CDR3 length: 14
CDR3 protein: CSVVSDRNYEQYF; clone size: many; J gene: TRBJ2-7; V gene: TRBV29-1; CDR3 length: 13
CDR3 protein: CATSSADRNTGELFF; clone size: few; J gene: TRBJ2-2; V gene: TRBV15; CDR3 length: 15
CDR3 protein: CASTGQGSSREKLFF; clone size: .; J gene: TRBJ1-4; V gene: TRBV28; CDR3 length: 15
CDR3 protein: CASSPMTGSYEQYF; clone size: many; J gene: TRBJ2-7; V gene: TRBV28; CDR3 length: 14
CDR3 protein: CATSDPTGYEQYF; clone size: few; J gene: TRBJ2-7; V gene: TRBV24-1; CDR3 length: 13
CDR3 protein: CASSEAGTSWETQYF; clone size: .; J gene: TRBJ2-5; V gene: TRBV2; CDR3 length: 15
CDR3 protein: CASSHPGYDTQYF; clone size: few; J gene: TRBJ2-3; V gene: TRBV4-1; CDR3 length: 13
CDR3 protein: CASSLGGNRADTQYF; clone size: few; J gene: TRBJ2-3; V gene: TRBV5-1; CDR3 length: 15
CDR3 protein: CASSLGASTTGELFF; clone size: once; J gene: TRBJ2-2; V gene: TRBV5-1; CDR3 length: 15
CDR3 protein: CASSGTGTGDFSYTF; clone size: few; J gene: TRBJ1-2; V gene: TRBV9; CDR3 length: 15
CDR3 protein: CATQTPSNSGLNTGELFF; clone size: .; J gene: TRBJ2-2; V gene: TRBV28; CDR3 length: 18
CDR3 protein: CASSQGFLYGYTF; clone size: .; J gene: TRBJ1-2; V gene: TRBV4-3; CDR3 length: 13
CDR3 protein: CASSLRDGYTGELFF; clone size: .; J gene: TRBJ2-2; V gene: TRBV7-9; CDR3 length: 15
CDR3 protein: CASSRKPWDPYEQYF; clone size: many; J gene: TRBJ2-7; V gene: TRBV12-3/TRBV12-4; CDR3 length: 15
CDR3 protein: CSARDLGGMEANYGYTF; clone size: few; J gene: TRBJ1-2; V gene: TRBV20-1; CDR3 length: 17
CDR3 protein: CASSLGDRGGADTQYF; clone size: few; J gene: TRBJ2-3; V gene: TRBV5-1; CDR3 length: 16
CDR3 protein: CAISDPGQMNTEAFF; clone size: few; J gene: TRBJ1-1; V gene: TRBV10-3; CDR3 length: 15
CDR3 protein: CASSLSTGRTEAFF; clone size: few; J gene: TRBJ1-1; V gene: TRBV7-2; CDR3 length: 14
CDR3 protein: CASSLGRATGNTIYF; clone size: .; J gene: TRBJ1-3; V gene: TRBV12-3/TRBV12-4; CDR3 length: 15
CDR3 protein: CSAREQGASYEQYF; clone size: few; J gene: TRBJ2-7; V gene: TRBV20-1; CDR3 length: 14
CDR3 protein: CAISESSGGYEQYF; clone size: many; J gene: TRBJ2-7; V gene: TRBV10-3; CDR3 length: 14
CDR3 protein: CASSLGRWGETQYF; clone size: .; J gene: TRBJ2-5; V gene: TRBV12-3/TRBV12-4; CDR3 length: 14